Listed below are T cell receptor beta chains from one sample, sequenced in a study of T cell responses to AZD1222 COVID-19 vaccine. TCRdb's copy holds only in-frame clones and misses some; the assay was immunoSEQ multiplex PCR. The table has about 110,000 clones, around 90% seen once. The sample was peripheral blood, taken on day 0 of AZD1222 vaccination. Every receptor here comes from an adult in good health. Both conserved end residues are trimmed from each CDR3. The D gene is left open where the match is weak.

NA	TRBV5-8	ASSPRPRGGGQPQH
NA	TRBV24-1	ATSQQGGHNEQF
TRBD1	TRBV9	ASSVLPGQGTSTDTQY
TRBD1	TRBV6-5	ASSRTGTGSYEQY
TRBD1	TRBV14	ASSPIQGAKGDGYT
NA	TRBV19	ASSRAATTGELF
TRBD2	TRBV3-1/TRBV3-2	ASSQDPSGGDPRKDTQY
TRBD1	TRBV6-5	ASSFRQGANSPLH
NA	TRBV25-1	ASSESGSRTEAF
TRBD1	TRBV6-5	ASSLTGVSNSPLH
NA	TRBV9	ASSVSGSSSYNEQF
NA	TRBV14	ASSQDEVSRLPNYGYT
NA	TRBV5-4	AGRGTYNEQF
NA	TRBV19	ASSIYGEASTEAF
NA	TRBV7-2	ASSPFGVQETQY
NA	TRBV18	ASSLSQGAGAEAF
NA	TRBV2	ASRAAWGTEAF
NA	TRBV27	ASSPWGVGRNSPLH
NA	TRBV6-5	ASSAQLANTGELF
NA	TRBV7-9	ASSLGGQRQPQH
NA	TRBV28	ASAQSSRYGYT
NA	TRBV28	ASSSEIPGSSYNEQF